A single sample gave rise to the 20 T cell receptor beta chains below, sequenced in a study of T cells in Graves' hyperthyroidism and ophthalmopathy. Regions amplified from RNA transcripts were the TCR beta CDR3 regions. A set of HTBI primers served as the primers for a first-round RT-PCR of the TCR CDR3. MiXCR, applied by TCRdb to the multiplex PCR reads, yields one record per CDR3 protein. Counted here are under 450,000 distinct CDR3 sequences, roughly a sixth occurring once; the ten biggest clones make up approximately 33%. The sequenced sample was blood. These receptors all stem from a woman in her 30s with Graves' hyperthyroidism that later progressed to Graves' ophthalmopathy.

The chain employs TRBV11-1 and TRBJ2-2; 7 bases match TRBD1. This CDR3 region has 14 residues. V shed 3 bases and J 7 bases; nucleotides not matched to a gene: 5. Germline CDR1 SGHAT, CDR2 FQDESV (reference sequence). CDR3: CASSFAGGFGELFF. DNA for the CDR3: TGTGCCAGCAGCTTCGCAGGGGGTTTCGGGGAGCTGTTTTTT.

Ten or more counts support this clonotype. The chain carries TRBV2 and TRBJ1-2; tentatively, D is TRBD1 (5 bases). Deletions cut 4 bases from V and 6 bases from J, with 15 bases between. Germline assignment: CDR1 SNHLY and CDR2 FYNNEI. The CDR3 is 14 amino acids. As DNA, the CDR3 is TGTGCCAGCAGTGCGGGCAGGGCGATCGATGGCTACACCTTC. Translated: CASSAGRAIDGYTF.

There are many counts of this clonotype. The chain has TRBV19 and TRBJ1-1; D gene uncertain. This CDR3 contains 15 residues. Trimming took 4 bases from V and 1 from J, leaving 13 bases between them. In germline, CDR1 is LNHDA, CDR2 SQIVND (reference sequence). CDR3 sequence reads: CASSRVDPENTEAFF. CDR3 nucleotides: TGTGCCAGTAGTAGAGTAGACCCGGAGAACACTGAAGCTTTCTTT. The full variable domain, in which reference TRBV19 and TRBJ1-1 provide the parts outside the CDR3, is DGGITQSPKYLFRKEGQNVTLSCEQNLNHDAMYWYRQDPGQGLRLIYYSQIVNDFQKGDIAEGYSVSREKKESFPLTVTSAQKNPTAFYLCASSRVDPENTEAFFGQGTRLTVV.

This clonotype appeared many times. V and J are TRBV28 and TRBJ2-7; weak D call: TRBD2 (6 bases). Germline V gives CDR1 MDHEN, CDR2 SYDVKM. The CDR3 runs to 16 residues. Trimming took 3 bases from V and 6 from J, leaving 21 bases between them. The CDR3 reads CASSLGPGGSLSEQYF. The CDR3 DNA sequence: TGTGCCAGCAGTTTGGGTCCTGGGGGGAGTCTGTCCGAGCAGTACTTC.

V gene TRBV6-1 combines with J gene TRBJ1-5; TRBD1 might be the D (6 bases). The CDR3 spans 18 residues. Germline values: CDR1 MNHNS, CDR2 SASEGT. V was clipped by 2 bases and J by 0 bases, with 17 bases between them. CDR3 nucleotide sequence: TGTGCCAGCAGTGAAATTGTGGACAGCCTTTATAGCAATCAGCCCCAGCATTTT. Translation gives CASSEIVDSLYSNQPQHF.

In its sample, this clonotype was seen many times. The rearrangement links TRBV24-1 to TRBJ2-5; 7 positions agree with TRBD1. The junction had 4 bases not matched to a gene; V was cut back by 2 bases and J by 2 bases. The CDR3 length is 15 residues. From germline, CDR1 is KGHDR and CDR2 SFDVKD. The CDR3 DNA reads TGTGCCACCAGTGATTCGACAGGGACACAAGAGACCCAGTACTTC. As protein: CATSDSTGTQETQYF.

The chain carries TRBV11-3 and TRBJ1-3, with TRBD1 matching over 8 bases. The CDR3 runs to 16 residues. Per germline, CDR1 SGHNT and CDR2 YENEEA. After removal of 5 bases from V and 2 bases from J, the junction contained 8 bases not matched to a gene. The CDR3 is CASSPTDRGPGNTIYF. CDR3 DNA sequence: TGTGCCAGCAGCCCCACAGACAGGGGACCTGGAAACACCATATATTTT.

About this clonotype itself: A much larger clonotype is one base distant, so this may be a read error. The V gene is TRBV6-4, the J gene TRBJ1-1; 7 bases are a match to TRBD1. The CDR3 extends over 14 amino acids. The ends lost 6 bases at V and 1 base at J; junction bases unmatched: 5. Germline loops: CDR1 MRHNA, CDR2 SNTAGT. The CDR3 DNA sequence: TGTGCCAGCAGAGTAGGGGGCGGGAACACTGAAGCTTTCTTT. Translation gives CASRVGGGNTEAFF.

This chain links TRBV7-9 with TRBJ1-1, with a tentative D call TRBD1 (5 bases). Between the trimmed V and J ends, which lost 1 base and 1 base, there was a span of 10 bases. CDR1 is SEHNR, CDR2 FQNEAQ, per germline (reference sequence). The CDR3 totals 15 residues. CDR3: CASSLGGGSNTEAFF. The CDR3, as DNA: TGTGCCAGCAGCTTAGGGGGGGGGTCGAACACTGAAGCTTTCTTT.

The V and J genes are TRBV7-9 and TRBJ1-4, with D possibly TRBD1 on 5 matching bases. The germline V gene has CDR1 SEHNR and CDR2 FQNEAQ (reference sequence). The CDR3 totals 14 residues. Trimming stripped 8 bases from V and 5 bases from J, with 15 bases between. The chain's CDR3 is CASAPTGANEKLFF. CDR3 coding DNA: TGTGCCAGCGCACCTACAGGTGCCAATGAAAAACTGTTTTTT.

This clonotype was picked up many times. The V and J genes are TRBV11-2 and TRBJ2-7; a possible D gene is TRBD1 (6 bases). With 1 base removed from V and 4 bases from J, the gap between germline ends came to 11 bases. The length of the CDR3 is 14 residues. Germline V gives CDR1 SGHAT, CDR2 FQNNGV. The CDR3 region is CASSLVHREYEQYF. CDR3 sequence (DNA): TGTGCCAGCAGCTTAGTCCACAGGGAATACGAGCAGTACTTC.

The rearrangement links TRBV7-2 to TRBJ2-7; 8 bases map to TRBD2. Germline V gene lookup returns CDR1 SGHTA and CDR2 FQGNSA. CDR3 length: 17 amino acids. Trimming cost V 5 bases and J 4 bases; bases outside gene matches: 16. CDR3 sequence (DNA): TGTGCCAGCAGCCCCGGCCGGGGGGGGGGGGGGCTATACGAGCAGTACTTC. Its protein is CASSPGRGGGGLYEQYF.

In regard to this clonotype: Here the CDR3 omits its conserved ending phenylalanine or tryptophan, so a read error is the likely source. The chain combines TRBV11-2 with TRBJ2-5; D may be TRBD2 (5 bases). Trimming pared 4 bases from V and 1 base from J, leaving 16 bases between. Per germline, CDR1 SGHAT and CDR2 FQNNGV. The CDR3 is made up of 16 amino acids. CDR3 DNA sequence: TGTGCCAGCAGCTCCCATGCGGGCAGCGGCCAAGAGACCCAGTACTCC. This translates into CASSSHAGSGQETQYS.

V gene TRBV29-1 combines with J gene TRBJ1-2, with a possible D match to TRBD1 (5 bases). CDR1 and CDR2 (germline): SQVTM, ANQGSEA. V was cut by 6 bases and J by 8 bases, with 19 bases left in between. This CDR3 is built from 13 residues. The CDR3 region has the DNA TGCAGCGTCGACATGGCCCCGGGACGAGGCTACACCTTC. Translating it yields CSVDMAPGRGYTF.

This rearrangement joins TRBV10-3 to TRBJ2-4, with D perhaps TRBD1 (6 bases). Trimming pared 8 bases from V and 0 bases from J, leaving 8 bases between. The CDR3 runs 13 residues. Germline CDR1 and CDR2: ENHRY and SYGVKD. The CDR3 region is CAIGTLAKNIQYF. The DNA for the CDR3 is TGTGCCATCGGGACACTAGCCAAAAACATTCAGTACTTC.

The CDR3 coding sequence is TGTGCTAGTACCTTTGGGGGACAGGGGGCTGATGAGCAGTTCTTC. Amino acids: CASTFGGQGADEQFF. The rearrangement uses TRBV12-5 and TRBJ2-1, with 12 bases that match TRBD1. The germline V gene encodes CDR1 LGHNT and CDR2 FRNRAP. CDR3 size: 15 residues. After removal of 8 bases from V and 8 bases from J, the junction contained 10 bases not matched to a gene.

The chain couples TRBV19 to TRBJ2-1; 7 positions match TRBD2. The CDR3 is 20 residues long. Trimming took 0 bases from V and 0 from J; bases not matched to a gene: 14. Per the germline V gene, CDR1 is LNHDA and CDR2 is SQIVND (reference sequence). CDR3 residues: CASSIEGGLYGRASYNEQFF. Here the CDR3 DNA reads TGTGCCAGTAGTATAGAGGGGGGTCTATATGGGAGGGCCTCCTACAATGAGCAGTTCTTC.

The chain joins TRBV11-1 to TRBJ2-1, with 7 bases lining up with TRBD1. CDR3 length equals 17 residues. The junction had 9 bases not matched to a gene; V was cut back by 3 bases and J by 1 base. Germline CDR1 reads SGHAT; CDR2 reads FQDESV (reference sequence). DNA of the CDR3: TGTGCCAGCAGCTTCGAATGGGACAGATATTCCTACAATGAGCAGTTCTTC. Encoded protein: CASSFEWDRYSYNEQFF.

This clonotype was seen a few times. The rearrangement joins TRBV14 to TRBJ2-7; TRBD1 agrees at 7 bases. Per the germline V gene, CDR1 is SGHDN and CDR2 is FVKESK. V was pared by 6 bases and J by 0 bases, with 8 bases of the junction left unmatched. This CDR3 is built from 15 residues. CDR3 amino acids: CASSSRDRISYEQYF. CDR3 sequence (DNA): TGTGCCAGCAGTTCAAGGGACAGAATCTCCTACGAGCAGTACTTC.

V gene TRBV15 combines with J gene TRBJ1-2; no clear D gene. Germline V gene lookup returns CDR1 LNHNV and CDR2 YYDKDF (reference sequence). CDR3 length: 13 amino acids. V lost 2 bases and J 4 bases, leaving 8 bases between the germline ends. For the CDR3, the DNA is TGTGCCACCAGCAGACCCGCCAGCTATGGCTACACCTTC. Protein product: CATSRPASYGYTF.